The clone carrying this T cell receptor (beta chain) turned up a few times. The sample originates from a study of T cells after yellow fever vaccination. V lost 4 bases, J lost 9 bases, and 13 bases stayed unmatched. This CDR3 has 15 amino acids. Germline CDR1 reads SGDLS; CDR2 reads YYNGEE. TCRdb ran MiXCR on the 5' RACE reads and lists one entry per CDR3 protein. The data hold some 390,000 distinct CDR3 sequences, with 18% observed a single time. The rearrangement links TRBV9 to TRBJ1-2, with 9 positions matching TRBD1. The specimen was PBMCs, collected before the yellow fever booster vaccination. The TCR comes from a man aged 18-30 years who received the YFV17D yellow fever vaccine. This CDR3 reads CASSFFPGQGSSYTF. The CDR3, as DNA: TGTGCCAGCAGCTTCTTCCCGGGACAGGGCTCGAGCTACACCTTC.